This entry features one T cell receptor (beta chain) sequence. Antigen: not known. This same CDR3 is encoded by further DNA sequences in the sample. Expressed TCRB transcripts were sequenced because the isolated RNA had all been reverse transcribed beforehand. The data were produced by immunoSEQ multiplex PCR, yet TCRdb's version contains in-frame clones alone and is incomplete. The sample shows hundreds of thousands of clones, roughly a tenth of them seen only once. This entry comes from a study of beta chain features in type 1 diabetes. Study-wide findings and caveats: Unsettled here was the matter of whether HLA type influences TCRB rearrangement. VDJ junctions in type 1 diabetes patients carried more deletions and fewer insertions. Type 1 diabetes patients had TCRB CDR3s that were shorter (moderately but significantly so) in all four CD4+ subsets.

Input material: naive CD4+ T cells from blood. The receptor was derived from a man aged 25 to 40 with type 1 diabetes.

The CDR3: CASSSAYEQYF. The CDR3 DNA sequence: TGTGCCAGCAGCTCGGCCTACGAGCAGTACTTC. The V gene is TRBV7-2, the J gene TRBJ2-7; D is unclear. This CDR3 is built from 11 residues. The germline V and J ends were trimmed by 4 bases and 2 bases, with 3 bases remaining between them. Germline V CDR1 and CDR2: SGHTA, FQGNSA.